The subject of this entry is one TCR beta chain. As handled by the study authors: Amplifying reference gene primers gave estimates of nucleated cell counts. Assay: immunoSEQ multiplex PCR; the TCRdb copy retains only in-frame clones and omits some. That table is the source of V, J and clone size, and D and trimming were worked out from the DNA. The data show about 40,000 clones, with approximately 88% seen just once and 9% held by the top ten. Germline assignment: CDR1 MNHEY and CDR2 SVGEGT. The CDR3 is 16 amino acids. Germline trimming cut 3 bases from V and 5 bases from J; bases unmatched to any gene: 7. The source of the sample is a study of blood T cell repertoires in COVID-19. Across the study: Specimens from acute and convalescent COVID-19 originated in the United States, Italy and Spain. T cells, B-cell-depleted T cells, or PBMCs provided the cDNA or gDNA that served as material.

The J gene is TRBJ1-5, the V gene TRBV6-2 or TRBV6-3, with 10 bases aligning to TRBD1. The TCR sequence derives from a woman in her 70s with acute or convalescent COVID-19. Sequencing was done on a sample of peripheral blood. The CDR3 DNA reads as TGTGCCAGCAGTTATTCCGGGACAGGGGTTTATCAGCCCCAGCATTTT. This encodes CASSYSGTGVYQPQHF.